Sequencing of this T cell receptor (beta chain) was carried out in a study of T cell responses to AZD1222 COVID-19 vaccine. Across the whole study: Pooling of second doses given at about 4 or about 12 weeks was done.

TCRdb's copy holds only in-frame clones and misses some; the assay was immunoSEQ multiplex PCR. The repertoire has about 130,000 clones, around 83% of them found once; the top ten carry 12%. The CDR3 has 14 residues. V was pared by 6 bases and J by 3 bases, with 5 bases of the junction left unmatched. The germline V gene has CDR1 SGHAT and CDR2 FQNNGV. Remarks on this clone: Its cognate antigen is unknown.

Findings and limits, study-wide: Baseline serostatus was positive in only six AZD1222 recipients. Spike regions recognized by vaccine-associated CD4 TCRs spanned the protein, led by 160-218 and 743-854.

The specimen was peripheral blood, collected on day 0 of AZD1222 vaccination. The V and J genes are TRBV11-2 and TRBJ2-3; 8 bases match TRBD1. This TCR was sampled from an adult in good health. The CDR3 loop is CASRGGTGTDTQYF. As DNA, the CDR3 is TGTGCCAGCAGAGGCGGGACAGGAACAGATACGCAGTATTTT.